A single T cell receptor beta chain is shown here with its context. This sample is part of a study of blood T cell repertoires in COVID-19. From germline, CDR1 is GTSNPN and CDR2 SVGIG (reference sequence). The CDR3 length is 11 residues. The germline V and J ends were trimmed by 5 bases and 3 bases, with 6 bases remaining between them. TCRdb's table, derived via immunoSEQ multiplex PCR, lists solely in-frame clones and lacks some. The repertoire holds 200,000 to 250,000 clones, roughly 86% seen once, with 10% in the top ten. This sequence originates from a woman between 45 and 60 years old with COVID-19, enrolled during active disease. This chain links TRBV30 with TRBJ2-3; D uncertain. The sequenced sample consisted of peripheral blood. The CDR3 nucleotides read TGTGCCTGGTCCCCGACAGATACGCAGTATTTT. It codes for CAWSPTDTQYF. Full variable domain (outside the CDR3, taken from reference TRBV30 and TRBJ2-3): SQTIHQWPATLVQPVGSPLSLECTVEGTSNPNLYWYRQAAGRGLQLLFYSVGIGQISSEVPQNLSASRPQDRQFILSSKKLLLSDSGFYLCAWSPTDTQYFGPGTRLTVL.